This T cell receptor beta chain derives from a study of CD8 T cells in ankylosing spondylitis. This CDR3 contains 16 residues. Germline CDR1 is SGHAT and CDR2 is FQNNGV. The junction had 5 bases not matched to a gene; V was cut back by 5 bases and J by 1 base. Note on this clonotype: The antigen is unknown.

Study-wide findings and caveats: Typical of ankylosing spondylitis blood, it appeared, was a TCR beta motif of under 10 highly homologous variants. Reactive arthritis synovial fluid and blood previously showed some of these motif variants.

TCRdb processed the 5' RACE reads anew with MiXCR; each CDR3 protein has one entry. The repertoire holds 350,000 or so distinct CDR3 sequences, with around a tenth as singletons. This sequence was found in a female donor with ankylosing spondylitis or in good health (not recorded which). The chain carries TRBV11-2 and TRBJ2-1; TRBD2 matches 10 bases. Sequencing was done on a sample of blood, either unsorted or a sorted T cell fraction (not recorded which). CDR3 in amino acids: CASSQSSGRSYNEQFF. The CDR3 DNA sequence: TGTGCCAGCAGCCAGAGTAGCGGGAGGTCCTACAATGAGCAGTTCTTC.